This T cell receptor (beta chain) was retrieved from a study of blood T cells in healthy people across ages. The CDR3 runs 14 residues. Germline CDR1 is SGHRS and CDR2 is YFSETQ. V was cut by 0 bases and J by 3 bases, with 10 bases left in between. With a J-beta primer mix and a sample-barcoded 5' primer, a second PCR ran about 6 to 11 cycles. Via MiXCR, TCRdb re-called the 5' RACE reads, giving one row per CDR3 protein. The sample lists 700,000 to 850,000 distinct CDR3 sequences, under 40% seen once, with under 15% in the top ten. This clonotype was detected many times. The antigen remains undetermined. Study-wide results and limits: Unsorted PBMC material precluded a definitive naive versus antigen-experienced comparison. Compared with aged donors, long-lived donors showed fewer expanded clones, suggesting selection.

For every donor, a draw yielded around 9.4 milliliters of peripheral blood. The sequencing input was blood. The chain links TRBV5-1 to TRBJ2-7; D gene uncertain. The sequence was obtained from a man aged 18 to 29 in good health. The CDR3 bases are TGCGCCAGCAGCTTGGAAGGCAGAGACTACGAGCAGTACTTC. It yields the protein CASSLEGRDYEQYF.